This TCR beta chain emerged from a study of shared clonotypes between healthy human individuals. Overall study context: Donors were a couple of women and a few men aged 18 to 49.

The junction had 10 bases not matched to a gene; V was cut back by 4 bases and J by 6 bases. In germline, CDR1 is SGHNT, CDR2 YYREEE (reference sequence). The CDR3 is made up of 16 amino acids. Here immunoSEQ multiplex PCR was the method, and the copy in TCRdb shows in-frame clones only, minus some. The table lists about 2,500,000 clones, approximately 90% of them singletons. Findings of the study overall: Across a handful of donors, naive CD4 shared roughly 5%, naive CD8 more than 3%, memory CD4 2% to 2.5%, memory CD8 around 0.42%. Rarefaction showed that sequencing of sorted subsets was incomplete (despite large depth).

Negatively enriched CD4+ T cells were divided by CD45RA into naive and memory. About this clone: Its antigen is not identified.

The chain uses TRBV5-4 and TRBJ2-3; TRBD2 aligns across 11 bases. This TCR was sampled from a man younger than 30 in good health. Sequenced material: naive CD4+ T cells sorted from blood. Specified subset: CD45RA+ positively selected. The CDR3 loop reads CASSPIAGGPVDTQYF. DNA of the CDR3: TGTGCCAGCAGCCCAATAGCGGGAGGGCCTGTGGATACGCAGTATTTT.